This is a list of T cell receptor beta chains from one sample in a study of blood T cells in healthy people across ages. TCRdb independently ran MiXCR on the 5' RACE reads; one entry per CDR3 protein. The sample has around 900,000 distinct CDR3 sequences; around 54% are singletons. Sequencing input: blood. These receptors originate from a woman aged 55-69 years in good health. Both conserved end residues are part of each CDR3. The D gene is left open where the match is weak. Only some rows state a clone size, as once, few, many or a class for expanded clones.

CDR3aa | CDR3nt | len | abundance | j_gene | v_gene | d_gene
CAHPGQGNSPLHF | TGCGCCCACCCGGGACAGGGAAATTCACCCCTCCACTTT | 13 | . | TRBJ1-6 | TRBV20-1 | TRBD1
CASSTPGDTQYF | TGTGCCAGCAGCACCCCCGGAGATACGCAGTATTTT | 12 | few | TRBJ2-3 | TRBV7-9 | .
CASSPTAEYTEAFF | TGTGCCAGCAGCCCGACCGCAGAATACACTGAAGCTTTCTTT | 14 | . | TRBJ1-1 | TRBV6-1 | .
CSARDPAFVEKLFF | TGCAGTGCTAGAGACCCGGCCTTCGTTGAAAAACTGTTTTTT | 14 | . | TRBJ1-4 | TRBV20-1 | .
CASSPNFRGAGANVLTF | TGTGCCAGCAGCCCGAACTTCAGGGGAGCTGGGGCCAACGTCCTGACTTTC | 17 | few | TRBJ2-6 | TRBV3-1 | .
CAWSGSSLTDTQYF | TGTGCCTGGAGTGGGAGTAGCTTGACAGATACGCAGTATTTT | 14 | few | TRBJ2-3 | TRBV30 | .
CASAPQGRANYGYTF | TGTGCCAGCGCCCCCCAAGGCAGAGCTAACTATGGCTACACCTTC | 15 | once | TRBJ1-2 | TRBV12-3/TRBV12-4 | .
CASSDPRGVYGYTF | TGTGCCAGCAGTGACCCGCGAGGGGTCTATGGCTACACCTTC | 14 | . | TRBJ1-2 | TRBV28 | .
CASSQVYTLAFYEQYF | TGCGCCAGCAGCCAAGTCTATACCCTAGCTTTCTACGAGCAGTACTTC | 16 | many | TRBJ2-7 | TRBV4-3 | .
CASSPGDSTYEQYF | TGTGCCAGCAGCCCCGGGGACTCCACCTACGAGCAGTACTTC | 14 | . | TRBJ2-7 | TRBV13 | .
CASSPRDETQYF | TGTGCCAGTAGTCCCCGCGATGAAACCCAGTACTTC | 12 | . | TRBJ2-5 | TRBV19 | .
CASSDGRVKEKLFF | TGTGCCAGCAGTGACGGCAGGGTTAAGGAAAAACTGTTTTTT | 14 | . | TRBJ1-4 | TRBV2 | .
CSVAAQGPIQYF | TGCAGCGTCGCTGCCCAGGGACCCATTCAGTACTTC | 12 | . | TRBJ2-4 | TRBV29-1 | .
CASRSPPGRETQYF | TGTGCCAGCAGAAGTCCCCCAGGACGGGAGACCCAGTACTTC | 14 | . | TRBJ2-5 | TRBV28 | .
CAWTQGEDTQYF | TGTGCCTGGACTCAGGGGGAGGATACGCAGTATTTT | 12 | . | TRBJ2-3 | TRBV30 | TRBD1
CASSDWVMSNQPQHF | TGTGCCAGCAGTGATTGGGTAATGAGCAATCAGCCCCAGCATTTT | 15 | once | TRBJ1-5 | TRBV6-1 | .
CAWSVQGGYGYTF | TGTGCCTGGAGTGTACAGGGCGGCTATGGCTACACCTTC | 13 | . | TRBJ1-2 | TRBV30 | .
CASSYMAGDSYEQYF | TGTGCCAGCAGCTACATGGCGGGAGACTCCTACGAGCAGTACTTC | 15 | . | TRBJ2-7 | TRBV7-2 | TRBD2
CASSSRRASTDTQYF | TGTGCCAGCAGTTCTAGACGGGCTAGCACAGATACGCAGTATTTT | 15 | few | TRBJ2-3 | TRBV2 | .
CASKIGGGSNQPQHF | TGTGCCAGTAAAATTGGGGGGGGGAGCAATCAGCCCCAGCATTTT | 15 | . | TRBJ1-5 | TRBV28 | .
CASSLYLAGEQYF | TGTGCCAGCAGTTTATATCTAGCGGGCGAGCAGTACTTC | 13 | few | TRBJ2-7 | TRBV28 | TRBD2
CASSKRRVSGANVLTF | TGTGCCAGCAGCAAAAGGAGGGTCTCTGGGGCCAACGTCCTGACTTTC | 16 | . | TRBJ2-6 | TRBV7-3 | .
CASSPGGGSYEQYF | TGTGCCAGCAGCCCCGGGGGAGGGTCCTACGAGCAGTACTTC | 14 | . | TRBJ2-7 | TRBV9 | TRBD2
CASSLAGSASYNEQFF | TGTGCCAGCAGTTTGGCCGGGAGCGCCTCCTACAATGAGCAGTTCTTC | 16 | . | TRBJ2-1 | TRBV28 | .
CASSSYPKQFF | TGTGCCAGCAGCTCGTACCCCAAGCAGTTCTTC | 11 | . | TRBJ2-1 | TRBV7-2 | .
CSAPGAFSGYTF | TGCAGTGCTCCCGGGGCCTTCTCTGGCTACACCTTC | 12 | few | TRBJ1-2 | TRBV20-1 | .
CSTPRGSSTDTQYF | TGCAGCACTCCCCGCGGGTCTAGCACAGATACGCAGTATTTT | 14 | . | TRBJ2-3 | TRBV29-1 | .
CASSVAPFSSYEQYF | TGTGCCAGCAGCGTAGCACCCTTTAGCTCCTACGAGCAGTACTTC | 15 | . | TRBJ2-7 | TRBV9 | .
CASSLIGTAGYEQYF | TGTGCCAGCAGCTTAATCGGGACAGCGGGCTACGAGCAGTACTTC | 15 | few | TRBJ2-7 | TRBV7-3 | .
CASSQAVVGGSPLHF | TGCGCCAGCAGCCAAGCGGTTGTCGGGGGTTCACCCCTCCACTTT | 15 | . | TRBJ1-6 | TRBV4-3 | .
CASSSVMEETQYF | TGTGCCAGCAGCTCGGTTATGGAAGAGACCCAGTACTTC | 13 | . | TRBJ2-5 | TRBV11-2 | .
CSAPPSRGVMDTQYF | TGCAGTGCCCCACCCTCGAGGGGGGTCATGGATACGCAGTATTTT | 15 | . | TRBJ2-3 | TRBV20-1 | .
CASSLRGRTEAFF | TGCGCCAGCAGCTTGCGGGGTCGCACTGAAGCTTTCTTT | 13 | . | TRBJ1-1 | TRBV5-1 | .
CASSQDHSGRGGEQYF | TGTGCCAGCAGCCAAGATCATTCTGGACGCGGGGGGGAGCAGTACTTC | 16 | few | TRBJ2-7 | TRBV4-2 | TRBD2
CASSTAGTGVSPLHF | TGTGCCAGCAGTACCGCCGGGACAGGGGTTTCACCCCTCCACTTT | 15 | . | TRBJ1-6 | TRBV27 | TRBD1
CSVEGDSGANVLTF | TGCAGCGTTGAAGGAGACTCTGGGGCCAACGTCCTGACTTTC | 14 | . | TRBJ2-6 | TRBV29-1 | .
CSARTVWRGYTF | TGCAGTGCCCGCACGGTCTGGAGAGGCTACACCTTC | 12 | few | TRBJ1-2 | TRBV20-1 | .
CASSQGIKILADGYEQYF | TGCGCCAGCAGCCAAGGCATTAAGATCCTAGCGGACGGGTACGAGCAGTACTTC | 18 | . | TRBJ2-7 | TRBV4-1 | TRBD2
CASRANTYEQYF | TGCGCCAGCAGAGCAAACACCTACGAGCAGTACTTC | 12 | . | TRBJ2-7 | TRBV5-1 | .
CASSYPGQGFDQETQYF | TGTGCCAGCAGTTATCCGGGACAGGGGTTTGACCAAGAGACCCAGTACTTC | 17 | . | TRBJ2-5 | TRBV6-2/TRBV6-3 | TRBD1